This entry lists 9 T cell receptor beta chains sequenced from one sample in a study of blood T cell repertoires in COVID-19. The data were produced by immunoSEQ multiplex PCR, yet TCRdb's version contains in-frame clones alone and is incomplete. The sample holds tens of thousands of clones, roughly 85% seen once. Sequenced: peripheral blood. Receptors originate from a human donor in a cohort sampled during active COVID-19.

This chain joins TRBV5-4 and TRBJ2-3; 7 nucleotides align to TRBD2. CDR1 and CDR2 from the germline V gene are SGHNT and YYREEE (reference sequence). The trim removed 0 bases at V and 5 bases at J, leaving 9 bases unmatched. The CDR3 consists of 16 residues. CDR3 nucleotides: TGTGCCAGCAGCTTGGACGGGGGGTATTTACAAGATACGCAGTATTTT. This encodes CASSLDGGYLQDTQYF. Complete variable domain (other parts from reference TRBV5-4 and TRBJ2-3): ETGVTQSPTHLIKTRGQQVTLRCSSQSGHNTVSWYQQALGQGPQFIFQYYREEENGRGNFPPRFSGLQFPNYSSELNVNALELDDSALYLCASSLDGGYLQDTQYFGPGTRLTVL.

J is TRBJ2-1 and V is TRBV5-8, with D possibly matching TRBD1 (6 bases). The CDR3 runs 14 residues. The germline gives CDR1 SGHTS, CDR2 YDEGEE. V was cut by 2 bases and J by 8 bases, with 14 bases left in between. The CDR3 DNA reads TGTGCCAGCAGCTTCCGGACAGTCTGGGATGAGCAGTTCTTC. As protein: CASSFRTVWDEQFF.

V usage is TRBV29-1 and J usage is TRBJ2-1, with TRBD2 matching over 9 bases. V trimming: 6 bases; J trimming: 5 bases; junction bases outside the gene matches: 11. CDR3 length: 15 amino acids. The germline V gene has CDR1 SQVTM and CDR2 ANQGSEA. CDR3: CSVPHGGGANNEQFF. CDR3 in DNA: TGCAGCGTCCCCCATGGCGGGGGGGCGAACAATGAGCAGTTCTTC.

The chain links TRBV6-1 to TRBJ2-3; 7 bases map to TRBD2. CDR3 length equals 12 residues. Germline trimming cut 4 bases from V and 5 bases from J; bases unmatched to any gene: 0. Germline-derived CDR1 and CDR2 are MNHNS and SASEGT. The CDR3 loop reads CASSAGGDTQYF. CDR3 bases: TGTGCCAGCAGTGCGGGGGGAGATACGCAGTATTTT.

The chain carries TRBV5-1 and TRBJ2-5, with D tentatively TRBD2 (7 bases). The V end lost 7 bases, the J end lost 5 bases, and 18 bases lay between the germline ends. CDR1 is SGHRS and CDR2 is YFSETQ in the germline V gene. CDR3 length: 14 residues. CDR3 sequence: CASRRRGGLETQYF. The CDR3 coding sequence is TGCGCCAGCCGACGGAGGGGGGGCCTGGAGACCCAGTACTTC. The complete variable domain, with remaining parts taken from reference TRBV5-1 and TRBJ2-5, reads KAGVTQTPRYLIKTRGQQVTLSCSPISGHRSVSWYQQTPGQGLQFLFEYFSETQRNKGNFPGRFSGRQFSNSRSEMNVSTLELGDSALYLCASRRRGGLETQYFGPGTRLLVL.

The rearrangement joins TRBV6-6 to TRBJ2-5, with a tentative D call TRBD2 (5 bases). The ends were cut back, 2 bases at V and 3 bases at J, with 7 bases in the middle. Germline CDR1 is MNHNY and CDR2 is SVGAGI (reference sequence). This CDR3 spans 13 amino acids. The CDR3 loop reads CASSYRGEETQYF. The CDR3 coding sequence is TGTGCCAGCAGTTACCGGGGTGAAGAGACCCAGTACTTC.

CDR3 region: CASSPPADTQYF. The CDR3 DNA reads TGTGCCAGCTCACCACCGGCTGATACGCAGTATTTT. The rearrangement uses TRBV18 and TRBJ2-3; D gene uncertain. The CDR3 has 12 residues. Looked up from germline, CDR1 is KGHSH and CDR2 is LQKENI. Deletions cut 0 bases from V and 6 bases from J, with 4 bases between.

The J gene is TRBJ1-5, the V gene TRBV12-5, with D maybe TRBD1 (6 bases). Per germline, CDR1 LGHNT and CDR2 FRNRAP. CDR3 size: 13 residues. V lost 6 bases and J lost 4, with 10 bases in between. This CDR3 reads CASGRDTNQPQHF. CDR3 nucleotide sequence: TGTGCTAGTGGAAGGGACACGAATCAGCCCCAGCATTTT.

This clone was counted between two and nine times. The CDR3 protein is CASSARDTYYGYTF. The CDR3 DNA reads TGTGCCAGCAGCGCAAGGGACACTTACTATGGCTACACCTTC. This chain links TRBV9 with TRBJ1-2; possible D gene TRBD1, 6 bases. The V and J ends lost 3 bases and 3 bases respectively, with 12 bases between them. Per the germline V gene, CDR1 is SGDLS and CDR2 is YYNGEE. The CDR3 sequence is 14 residues long.